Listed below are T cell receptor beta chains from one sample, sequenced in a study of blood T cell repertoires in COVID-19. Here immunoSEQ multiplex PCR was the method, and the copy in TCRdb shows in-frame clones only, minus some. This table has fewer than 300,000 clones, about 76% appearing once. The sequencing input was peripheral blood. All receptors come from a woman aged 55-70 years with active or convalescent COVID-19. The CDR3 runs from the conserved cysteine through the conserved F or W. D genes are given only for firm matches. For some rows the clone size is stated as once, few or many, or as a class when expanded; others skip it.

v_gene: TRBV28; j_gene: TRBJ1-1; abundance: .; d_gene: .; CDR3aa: CASSLRRGRAEAFF; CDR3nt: TGTGCCAGCAGTTTAAGGAGGGGCCGGGCTGAAGCTTTCTTT
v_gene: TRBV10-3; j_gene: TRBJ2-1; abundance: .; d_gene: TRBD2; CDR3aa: CAIMNGGAGDEQFF; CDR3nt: TGTGCCATCATGAACGGGGGGGCCGGGGATGAGCAGTTCTTC
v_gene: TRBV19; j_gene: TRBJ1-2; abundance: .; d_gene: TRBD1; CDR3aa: CASSPGQGAYGYTF; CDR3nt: TGTGCCAGTAGTCCGGGACAGGGGGCTTATGGCTACACCTTC
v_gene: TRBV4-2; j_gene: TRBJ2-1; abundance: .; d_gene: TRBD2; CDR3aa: CASSQDRAAGAYNEQFF; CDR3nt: TGTGCCAGCAGCCAAGATCGGGCAGCGGGGGCCTACAATGAGCAGTTCTTC
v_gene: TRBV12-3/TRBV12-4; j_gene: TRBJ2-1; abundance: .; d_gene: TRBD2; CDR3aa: CASSGGLAAEQFF; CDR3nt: TGTGCCAGCAGCGGCGGACTAGCAGCTGAGCAGTTCTTC
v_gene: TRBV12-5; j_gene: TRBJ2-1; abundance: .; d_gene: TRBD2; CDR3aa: CASGLGRGGYNEQFF; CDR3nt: TGTGCTAGTGGTTTGGGGCGCGGGGGGTACAATGAGCAGTTCTTC
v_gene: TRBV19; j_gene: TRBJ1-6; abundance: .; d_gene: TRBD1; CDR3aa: CATGGSSYNSPLHF; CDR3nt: TGTGCCACAGGGGGAAGCTCCTATAATTCACCCCTCCACTTT
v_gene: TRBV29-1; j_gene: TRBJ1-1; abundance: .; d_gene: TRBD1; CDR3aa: CSVGTGLEAFF; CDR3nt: TGCAGCGTTGGGACAGGGCTTGAAGCTTTCTTT
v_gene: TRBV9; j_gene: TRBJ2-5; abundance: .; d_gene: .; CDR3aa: CASSVRGRGSGEETQYF; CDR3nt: TGTGCCAGCAGCGTCCGAGGTAGGGGATCAGGGGAAGAGACCCAGTACTTC
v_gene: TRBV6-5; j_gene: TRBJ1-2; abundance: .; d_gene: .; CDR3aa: CASKADGLNGYTF; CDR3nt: TGTGCCAGCAAGGCAGACGGGTTGAATGGCTACACCTTC
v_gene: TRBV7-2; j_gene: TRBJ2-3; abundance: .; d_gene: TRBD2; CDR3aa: CASSSSGVGDTQYF; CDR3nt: TGTGCCAGCAGCTCCAGCGGGGTGGGGGATACGCAGTATTTT
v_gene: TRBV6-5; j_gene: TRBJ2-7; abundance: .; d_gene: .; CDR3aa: CASGQTTYEQYF; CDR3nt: TGTGCCAGCGGGCAAACCACCTACGAGCAGTACTTC
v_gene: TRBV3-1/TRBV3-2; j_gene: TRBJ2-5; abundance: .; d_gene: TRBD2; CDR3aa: CASSPLAGGGETQYF; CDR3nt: TGTGCCAGCAGCCCCCTAGCGGGGGGCGGGGAGACCCAGTACTTC
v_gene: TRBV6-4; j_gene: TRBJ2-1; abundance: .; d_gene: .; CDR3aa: CASSAPPQGSSYNEQFF; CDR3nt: TGTGCCAGCAGTGCCCCCCCGCAGGGGAGCTCCTACAATGAGCAGTTCTTC
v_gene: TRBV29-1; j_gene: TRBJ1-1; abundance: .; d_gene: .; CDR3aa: CSVALGGQWGTEAFF; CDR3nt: TGCAGCGTTGCCCTCGGGGGGCAGTGGGGCACTGAAGCTTTCTTT
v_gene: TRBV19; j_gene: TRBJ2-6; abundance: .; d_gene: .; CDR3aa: CASNPRRHAGISGANVLTF; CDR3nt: TGTGCCAGTAACCCCAGACGTCATGCGGGCATCTCTGGGGCCAACGTCCTGACTTTC
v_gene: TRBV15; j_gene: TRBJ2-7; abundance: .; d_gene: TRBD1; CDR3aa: CATSSLRQGLNEQYF; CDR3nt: TGTGCCACCTCCTCTCTTAGACAGGGCCTCAACGAGCAGTACTTC
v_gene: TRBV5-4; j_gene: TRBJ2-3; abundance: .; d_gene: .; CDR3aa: CASANATDTQYF; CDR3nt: TGTGCCAGCGCTAACGCGACAGATACGCAGTATTTT
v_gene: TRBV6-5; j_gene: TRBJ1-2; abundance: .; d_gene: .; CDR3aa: CASSYPGWIGYGYTF; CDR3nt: TGTGCCAGCAGTTACCCAGGGTGGATCGGGTATGGCTACACCTTC
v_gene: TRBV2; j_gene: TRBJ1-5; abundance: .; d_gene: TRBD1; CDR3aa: CASSETGGRQPQHF; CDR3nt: TGTGCCAGCAGTGAAACAGGGGGCCGACAGCCCCAGCATTTT
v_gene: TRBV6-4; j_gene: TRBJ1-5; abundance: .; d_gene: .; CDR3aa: CASTFLGAVNQPQHF; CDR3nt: TGTGCCAGCACTTTCCTTGGGGCAGTGAATCAGCCCCAGCATTTT
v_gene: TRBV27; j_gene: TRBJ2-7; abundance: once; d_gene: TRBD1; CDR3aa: CASRHLGQGYHEQYF; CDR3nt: TGTGCCAGCAGGCACTTGGGACAGGGGTACCACGAGCAGTACTTC
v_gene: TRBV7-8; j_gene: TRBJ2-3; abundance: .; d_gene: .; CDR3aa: CASSWAGTDTQYF; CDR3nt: TGTGCCAGCAGCTGGGCAGGCACAGATACGCAGTATTTT
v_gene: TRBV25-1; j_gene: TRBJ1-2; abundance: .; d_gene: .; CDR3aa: CASNQGWSYGYTF; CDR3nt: TGTGCCAGCAACCAGGGATGGAGCTATGGCTACACCTTC
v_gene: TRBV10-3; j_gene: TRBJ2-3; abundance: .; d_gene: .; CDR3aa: CAISEDGEDTQYF; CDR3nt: TGTGCCATCAGTGAGGATGGAGAAGATACGCAGTATTTT
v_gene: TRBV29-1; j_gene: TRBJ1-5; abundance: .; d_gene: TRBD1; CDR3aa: CSVEWSGGGPQHF; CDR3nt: TGCAGCGTTGAATGGTCAGGGGGTGGGCCCCAGCATTTT
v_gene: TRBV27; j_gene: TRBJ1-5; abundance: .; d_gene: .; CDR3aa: CASSFGQPSQPQHF; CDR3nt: TGTGCCAGCAGTTTCGGACAGCCAAGTCAGCCCCAGCATTTT
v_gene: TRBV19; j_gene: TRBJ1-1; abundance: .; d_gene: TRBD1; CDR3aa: CASMDRRNTEAFF; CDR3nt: TGTGCCAGTATGGACAGGAGGAACACTGAAGCTTTCTTT
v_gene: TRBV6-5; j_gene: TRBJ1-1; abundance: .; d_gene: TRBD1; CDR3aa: CASSRGRNTEAFF; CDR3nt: TGTGCCAGCTCTAGGGGGCGGAACACTGAAGCTTTCTTT
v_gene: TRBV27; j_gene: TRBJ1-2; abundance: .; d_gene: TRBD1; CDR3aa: CASSYRQGWNNVGGYTF; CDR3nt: TGTGCCAGCAGTTACAGACAGGGGTGGAATAATGTGGGTGGCTACACCTTC
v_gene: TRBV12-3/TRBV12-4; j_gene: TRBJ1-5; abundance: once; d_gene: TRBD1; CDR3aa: CASRTGGNQPQHF; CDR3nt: TGTGCCAGCAGAACAGGGGGCAATCAGCCCCAGCATTTT
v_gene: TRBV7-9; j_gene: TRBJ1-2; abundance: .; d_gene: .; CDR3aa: CASSLGRDYGYTF; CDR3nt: TGTGCCAGCAGCTTAGGCAGGGACTATGGCTACACCTTC
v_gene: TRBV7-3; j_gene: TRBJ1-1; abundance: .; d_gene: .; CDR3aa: CASSLTGVGTEAFF; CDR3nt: TGTGCCAGCAGCTTAACAGGGGTGGGCACTGAAGCTTTCTTT
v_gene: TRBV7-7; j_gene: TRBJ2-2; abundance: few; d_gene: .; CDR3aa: CASSAGRTNTGELFF; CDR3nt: TGTGCCAGCAGCGCGGGACGGACGAACACCGGGGAGCTGTTTTTT
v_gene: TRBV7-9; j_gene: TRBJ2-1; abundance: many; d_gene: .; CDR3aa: CASRKGVPYNEQFF; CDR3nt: TGTGCCAGCAGGAAAGGGGTTCCCTACAATGAGCAGTTCTTC
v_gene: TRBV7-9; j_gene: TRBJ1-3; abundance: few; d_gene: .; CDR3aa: CANRHNSGNTIYF; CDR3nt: TGTGCCAACAGACACAACTCTGGAAACACCATATATTTT
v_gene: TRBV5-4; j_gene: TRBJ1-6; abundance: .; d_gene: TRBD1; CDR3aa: CASSADRGSSPLHF; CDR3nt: TGTGCCAGCAGCGCTGACAGGGGAAGCTCACCCCTCCACTTT
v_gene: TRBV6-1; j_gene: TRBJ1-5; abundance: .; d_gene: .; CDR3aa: CASSEGGRPHPQHF; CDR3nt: TGTGCCAGCAGTGAAGGGGGGCGGCCCCATCCCCAGCATTTT
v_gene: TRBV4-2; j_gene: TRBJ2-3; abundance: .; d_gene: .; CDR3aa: CASSQGSTGRGDTQYF; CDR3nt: TGTGCCAGCAGCCAAGGGAGCACAGGACGGGGGGATACGCAGTATTTT
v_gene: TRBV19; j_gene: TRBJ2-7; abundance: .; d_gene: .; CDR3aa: CASSIGQGGAYEQYF; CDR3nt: TGTGCCAGTAGTATTGGGCAGGGGGGCGCCTACGAGCAGTACTTC
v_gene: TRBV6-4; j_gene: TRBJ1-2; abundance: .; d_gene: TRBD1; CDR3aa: CASSPDRASYGYTF; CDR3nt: TGTGCCAGCAGTCCGGACAGGGCTAGTTATGGCTACACCTTC
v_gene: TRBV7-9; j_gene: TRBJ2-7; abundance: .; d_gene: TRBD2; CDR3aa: CASSRVVGTSGGKYEQYF; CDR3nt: TGTGCCAGCAGCCGGGTTGTCGGGACTAGCGGGGGAAAGTACGAGCAGTACTTC
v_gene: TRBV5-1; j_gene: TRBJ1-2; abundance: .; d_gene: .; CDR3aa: CASSPRTDGYTF; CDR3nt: TGCGCCAGCAGCCCAAGGACAGATGGCTACACCTTC
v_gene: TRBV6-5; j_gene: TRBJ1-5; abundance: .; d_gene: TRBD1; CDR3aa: CASIDRVNQPQHF; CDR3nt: TGTGCCAGCATCGACAGGGTGAATCAGCCCCAGCATTTT
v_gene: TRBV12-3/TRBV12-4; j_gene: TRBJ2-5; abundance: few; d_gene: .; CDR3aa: CASSLGGKETQYF; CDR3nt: TGTGCCAGCAGTTTGGGGGGTAAAGAGACCCAGTACTTC
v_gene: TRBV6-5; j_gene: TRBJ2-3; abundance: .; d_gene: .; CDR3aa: CASTQWTSSDTQYF; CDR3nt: TGTGCCAGCACCCAGTGGACTTCGTCCGATACGCAGTATTTT
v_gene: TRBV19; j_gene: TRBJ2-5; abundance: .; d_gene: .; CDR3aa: CASSTQGWETQYF; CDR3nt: TGTGCCAGTAGTACCCAGGGTTGGGAGACCCAGTACTTC
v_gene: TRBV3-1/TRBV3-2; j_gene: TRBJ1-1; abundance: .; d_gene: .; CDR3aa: CASSQVLRGTEAFF; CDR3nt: TGTGCCAGCAGCCAAGTCCTGCGGGGGACTGAAGCTTTCTTT
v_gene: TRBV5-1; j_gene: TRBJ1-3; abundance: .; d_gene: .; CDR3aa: CASSLEAAGGNTIYF; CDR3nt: TGCGCCAGCAGCTTGGAAGCAGCGGGTGGAAACACCATATATTTT
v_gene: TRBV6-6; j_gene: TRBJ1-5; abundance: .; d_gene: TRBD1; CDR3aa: CASSYSGQPGQPQHF; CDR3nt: TGTGCCAGCAGTTACTCGGGACAGCCGGGTCAGCCCCAGCATTTT
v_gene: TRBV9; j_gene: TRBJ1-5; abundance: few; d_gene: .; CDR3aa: CASSDQDRQHQPQHF; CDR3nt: TGTGCCAGCAGCGATCAAGACAGGCAGCATCAGCCCCAGCATTTT